This TCR beta chain was recorded in a study of blood T cell repertoires in COVID-19. Study information: Nucleic acid was either cDNA or gDNA, and it came from T cells, B-cell-depleted T cells, or PBMCs.

The Seattle site enrolled patients during active infection and followed them longitudinally. The CDR3 contains 14 residues. V lost 0 bases to trimming and J lost 5 bases, with 7 bases between them. Germline lookup yields CDR1 MNHNY and CDR2 SVGAGI (reference sequence). Repertoires were generated with immunoSEQ multiplex PCR, while TCRdb's copy carries only in-frame clones and drops some. The table includes fewer than 50,000 clones, around nine tenths detected once. The sequencing sample was made of peripheral blood. The sequence came from a man aged 45-65 years with COVID-19, enrolled during active disease. This chain links TRBV6-6 with TRBJ2-2; D remains unclear. The CDR3 here is CASSYSAPTGELFF. For the CDR3, the DNA is TGTGCCAGCAGTTACTCGGCTCCGACCGGGGAGCTGTTTTTT.